Reported below is one T cell receptor (beta chain). This clonotype was detected many times. Its recognized antigen is unknown. Sequence at one end of the junction differs from germline and may be a read error. These data come from a study of T cells in Graves' hyperthyroidism and ophthalmopathy (dated by TCRdb to 2018 to 2020). Concerning the study at large: Peripheral blood samples were taken at initial diagnosis, before any treatment was given. To identify distinguishing TCR V-J signatures, a discovery cohort of roughly 100 patients was used, comprising some 45 with Graves' ophthalmopathy and about 59 with stable Graves' hyperthyroidism. Prospective prediction of ophthalmopathy was tested in an independent validation cohort consisting of roughly 20 hyperthyroidism patients and around 16 patients who later progressed to ophthalmopathy. For training and testing, the 80 to 100 patients in the discovery cohort were randomly divided in a 7:3 ratio. The study also compared thyroid tissue and blood T-cell repertoires from about 6 Graves' hyperthyroidism patients. After blood sampling, hyperthyroidism patients were treated with methimazole at a starting dose of 30 mg daily, and ophthalmopathy patients were treated with high-dose intravenous methylprednisolone. According to the paper, TCR Vbeta CDR3 sequencing was carried out on 135 peripheral blood samples, which came from 40 to 45 ophthalmopathy, 75 to 80 hyperthyroidism and roughly 17 progressor patients. The paper as a whole reports these results and caveats: In validation, the model predicted progression to ophthalmopathy with 55% to 71% sensitivity and 72% to 85% specificity, a median of 6.5 months before onset. Most expanded thyroid clonotypes (frequency above 0.001) were also found in blood, which suggests that blood repertoires may mirror thyroid immune responses. Sample size was not statistically predetermined, and investigators were not blinded to group allocation. A model built on a 13 V-J signature distinguished ophthalmopathy from stable hyperthyroidism, reaching approximately 89% sensitivity and 81.08% specificity in cross-validation and 80%/75% in testing.

Graves' hyperthyroidism was defined as stable when no progression to ophthalmopathy occurred over 18 months of follow-up. Hyperthyroidism patients were aged 18 to 65 years and newly diagnosed, with disease duration of less than 2 months. Any patient with an uncontrolled infection, another autoimmune disease, pregnancy or lactation was excluded. Clinical symptoms, serum thyroxine and TRAb, thyroid ultrasound, and orbital computed tomography formed the basis for the diagnoses. PBMCs were isolated from more than 8 ml of fresh peripheral blood by Ficoll-Paque density gradient centrifugation. Total RNA was extracted using Trizol reagent, and RNA quality was assessed on an Agilent 2100 Bioanalyzer. Amplification of TCR beta CDR3 regions was carried out from RNA transcripts. A first-round RT-PCR of the TCR CDR3 used the HTBI primer set with the Qiagen OneStep RT-PCR kit. Libraries were constructed in a second round of multiplex PCR, after which size selection and purification were carried out. Libraries were sequenced paired-end with 100 bp reads on an Illumina HiSeq2000. The study's processing was this. Raw data were processed with SOAPnuke, discarding reads with adapters, uncalled bases, mean Phred below 15, or no exact constant-primer or identifier match. High-quality paired reads were merged using COPE v1.2.5, and each unique nucleotide sequence was defined as a clonotype. MiTCR v1.1 was used to align the clonotypes against IMGT TRBV, TRBD and TRBJ reference segments. The analysis was restricted to V-J combinations with a frequency above 0.0001, which together covered just over 99% of the repertoires. The TCS score was defined as the ratio of F50 (clonal expansion) to E x V (chaos), calculated using BLOSUM62-based TCRdist between CDR3 peptides within each V-J. Welch's t-statistics and random forest reduced approximately 520 V-J features to 10 to 15, which were used in a naive Bayes classifier (R e1071). TCRdb applied fastp at Q25 and MiXCR to the public reads, then kept only in-frame beta chains. Entries that share a CDR3 protein sequence are merged under the most common genes and DNA. Here the V and J calls rest on TCRdb's processing, not on the authors' analysis. In this sample the table shows roughly 330,000 distinct CDR3 sequences, around 16% of which occur a single time. Together, the top ten hold approximately 35% of the sample.

Reading the germline V gene gives CDR1 SGHAT and CDR2 FQNNGV. The CDR3 measures 15 amino acids from cysteine to phenylalanine. Of the read, only the CDR3 DNA is kept; its 45 bases are in frame from base 1. The sample taken for sequencing was blood. This TCR was sampled from a man aged 25-45 years with Graves' hyperthyroidism. The V and J segments used are TRBV11-2 and TRBJ2-7; the D region may be TRBD1 or TRBD2, each matching 5 bases equally. The DNA sequence follows: TGTGCCAGCAGCGTAGAGGGACCCAGCTCCTACGAGCAGTACTTC. This codes for CASSVEGPSSYEQYF.